This T cell receptor beta chain comes out of a study of post-analysis software for immune sequencing data. Regarding the study as a whole: TRBV5-6, TRBV5-1 and TRBV20-1 belonged to a set of about five TRBV segments that were more frequent in patients than controls. Versus controls, multiple sclerosis patients showed significantly lower diversity (normalized Chao1).

Unique-molecular-identifier-tagged TCR beta cDNA libraries were used. Each CDR3 protein gets one entry after TCRdb re-called the PCR reads with MiXCR. In the table there are 650,000 to 900,000 distinct CDR3 sequences, 35% to 55% of which are singletons. Trimming at V came to 5 bases and at J to 2 bases, leaving 7 bases not matched to a gene. There are 15 residues in the CDR3. Germline V CDR1 and CDR2: SGHVS, FNYEAQ. With regard to this clonotype: Antigen unknown.

The specimen sequenced was blood. The genes are TRBV7-6 and TRBJ2-7, with 9 bases fitting TRBD2. This sequence was found in a girl aged 5 to 17 with multiple sclerosis. Written as DNA, the CDR3 is TGTGCCAGCAGCCAACCGCGGGAGGGAACCTACGAGCAGTACTTC. The encoded protein is CASSQPREGTYEQYF.